Ten or more counts support the clone carrying this T cell receptor (beta chain). The entry originates in a study of spatial heterogeneity in lung cancer. Time point specified: sample taken at primary tumor resection. TCRs were sequenced from unsorted whole RNA of tumor, nontumor lung or PBMC. TCRdb independently ran MiXCR on the 5' RACE reads; one entry per CDR3 protein. The profile shows about 75,000 distinct CDR3 sequences, about 14% of them singletons. J lost 3 bases, V lost 6 bases, and 4 bases had no gene match. The germline V gene has CDR1 SQVTM and CDR2 ANQGSEA. This CDR3 is built from 13 residues.

This chain joins TRBV29-1 and TRBJ2-5; 10 bases fit TRBD1. Sequences were derived from PBMCs, sampled at surgery. The receptor was isolated from a male donor with early-stage non-small cell lung cancer. This CDR3 reads CSVTGTGEETQYF. The CDR3 DNA reads TGCAGCGTCACCGGGACAGGGGAAGAGACCCAGTACTTC. The full variable domain, with the rest looked up from reference TRBV29-1 and TRBJ2-5, is SAVISQKPSRDICQRGTSLTIQCQVDSQVTMMFWYRQQPGQSLTLIATANQGSEATYESGFVIDKFPISRPNLTFSTLTVSNMSPEDSSIYLCSVTGTGEETQYFGPGTRLLVL.